This entry describes one T cell receptor beta chain. The antigen remains unidentified. The sample originates from a study of a mutant IDH1 vaccine in newly diagnosed glioma. The overall study: The study started vaccination 4-6 weeks after radiotherapy alone, or with temozolomide cycles. Patients arrived already treated with radiotherapy, temozolomide, or both, most having had both.

Repertoires were generated with immunoSEQ multiplex PCR, while TCRdb's copy carries only in-frame clones and drops some. In the table there are tens of thousands of clones, around 80% of which are singletons. Time point denoted: week 5, during vaccination. Doses comprised 300 ug of mutant IDH1 20-mer peptide each, plus topical imiquimod. The CDR3 loop spans 13 amino acids. V lost 7 bases to trimming and J lost 8 bases; unmatched junction nucleotides: 7. Looked up from germline, CDR1 is LNHDA and CDR2 is SQIVND (reference sequence). The sequences come from PBMCs, collected from a glioma patient whose treatment included an IDH1 peptide vaccine. This receptor was identified in a man aged 50-60 years with glioma. This chain uses TRBV19 with TRBJ1-4; 7 nucleotides align to TRBD1. In DNA, the CDR3 is TGTGCCAGTAACAGGGGACTACGGGAAAAACTGTTTTTT. Amino acids: CASNRGLREKLFF.